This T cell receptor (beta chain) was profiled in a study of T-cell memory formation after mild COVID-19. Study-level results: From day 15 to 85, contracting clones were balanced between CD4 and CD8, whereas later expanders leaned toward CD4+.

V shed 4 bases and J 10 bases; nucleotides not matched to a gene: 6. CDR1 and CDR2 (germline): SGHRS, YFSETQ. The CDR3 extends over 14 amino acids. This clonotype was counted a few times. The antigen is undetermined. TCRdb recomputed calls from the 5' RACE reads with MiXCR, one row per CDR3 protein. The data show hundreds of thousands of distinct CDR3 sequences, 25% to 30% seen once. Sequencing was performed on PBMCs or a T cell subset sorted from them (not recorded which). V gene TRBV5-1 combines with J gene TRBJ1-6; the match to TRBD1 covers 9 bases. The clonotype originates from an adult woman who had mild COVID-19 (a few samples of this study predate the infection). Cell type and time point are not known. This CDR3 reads CASSPGQGWSPLHF. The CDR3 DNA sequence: TGCGCCAGCAGCCCGGGACAGGGCTGGTCACCCCTCCACTTT.